This section outlines one TCR beta chain sequence together with its context. The data are from a study of blood T cells in healthy people across ages. Trimming removed 3 bases at V and 2 bases at J, with 8 bases between. CDR1 is DFQATT and CDR2 is SNEGSKA in the germline V gene (reference sequence). This CDR3 has 13 residues. Then a second PCR, running about 6 to 12 cycles, was carried out with a sample-barcoded 5' primer and a J-beta primer mix. A single record per CDR3 protein comes from TCRdb applying MiXCR to the 5' RACE reads. The sample includes about 750,000 distinct CDR3 sequences, about 55% of them seen just once.

The specimen was blood. The gene calls are TRBV20-1 and TRBJ1-5, with a weak D call TRBD1 (5 bases). The receptor was derived from a man at least 80 years old in good health. The CDR3 DNA reads TGCAGTGCTAGGGGGCTCGGCAATCAGCCCCAGCATTTT. Protein: CSARGLGNQPQHF.